This TCR beta chain was sequenced for a study of beta chain features in type 1 diabetes. CDR3 length: 16 amino acids. V gave up 5 bases and J gave up 5 bases; unmatched junction bases: 14. The germline CDR1 and CDR2 sequences are SGHAT and FQNNGV. Every bit of the isolated RNA underwent reverse transcription, so sequencing read expressed TCRB transcripts. Profiling relied on immunoSEQ multiplex PCR, and the TCRdb table lists in-frame clones only, not all of them. This sample yields about 900,000 clones, of which under 20% are seen a single time; 0.02% to 0.03% belongs to the top ten. Sorted CD4+ subsets: naive, central memory, regulatory, stem cell-like memory (CD45RO/CCR7/CD25/CD127/CD95/CD27 panel). Details on this clone: Antigen unknown.

Study conclusions and caveats: Type 1 diabetes patients showed fewer insertions and more deletions at VDJ junctions.

The sequence was obtained from a woman under 30 in good health. The sequencing input was naive CD4+ T cells from blood. The chain joins TRBV11-2 to TRBJ2-5; 7 bases match TRBD2. In DNA, the CDR3 is TGTGCCAGCAGCCCCTTTGAGAAGGGAGGGGTCGAGACCCAGTACTTC. Residues: CASSPFEKGGVETQYF.